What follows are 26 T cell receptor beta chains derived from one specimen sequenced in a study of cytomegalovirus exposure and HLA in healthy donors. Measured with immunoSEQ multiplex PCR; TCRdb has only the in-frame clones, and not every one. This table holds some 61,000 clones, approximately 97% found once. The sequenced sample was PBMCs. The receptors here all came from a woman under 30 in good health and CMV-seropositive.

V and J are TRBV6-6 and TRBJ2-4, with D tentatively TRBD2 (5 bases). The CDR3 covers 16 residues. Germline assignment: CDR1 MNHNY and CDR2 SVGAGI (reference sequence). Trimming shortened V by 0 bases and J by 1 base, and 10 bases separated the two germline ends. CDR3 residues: CASSYSPPGAKNIQYF. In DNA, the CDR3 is TGTGCCAGCAGTTACTCCCCCCCGGGGGCCAAAAACATTCAGTACTTC.

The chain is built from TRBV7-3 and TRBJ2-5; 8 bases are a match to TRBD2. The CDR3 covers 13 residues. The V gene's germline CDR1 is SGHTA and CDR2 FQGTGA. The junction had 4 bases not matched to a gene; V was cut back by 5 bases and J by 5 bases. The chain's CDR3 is CASSPGGSETQYF. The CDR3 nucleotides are TGTGCCAGCAGCCCGGGGGGGTCGGAGACCCAGTACTTC. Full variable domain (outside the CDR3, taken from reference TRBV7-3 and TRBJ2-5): GAGVSQTPSNKVTEKGKYVELRCDPISGHTALYWYRQSLGQGPEFLIYFQGTGAADDSGLPNDRFFAVRPEGSVSTLKIQRTERGDSAVYLCASSPGGSETQYFGPGTRLLVL.

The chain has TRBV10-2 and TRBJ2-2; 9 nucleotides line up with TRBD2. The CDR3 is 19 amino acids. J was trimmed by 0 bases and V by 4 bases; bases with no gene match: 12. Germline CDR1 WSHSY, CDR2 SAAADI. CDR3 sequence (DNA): TGCGCCAGCAGTGCTGTAGCGGGAGTGGGGGAAGCGAACACCGGGGAGCTGTTTTTT. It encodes CASSAVAGVGEANTGELFF.

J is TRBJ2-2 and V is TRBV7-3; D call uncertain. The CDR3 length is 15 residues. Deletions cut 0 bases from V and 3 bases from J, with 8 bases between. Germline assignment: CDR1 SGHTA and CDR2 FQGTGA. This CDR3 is CASSLTSPDTGELFF. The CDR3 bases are TGTGCCAGCAGCTTAACTTCTCCGGACACCGGGGAGCTGTTTTTT.

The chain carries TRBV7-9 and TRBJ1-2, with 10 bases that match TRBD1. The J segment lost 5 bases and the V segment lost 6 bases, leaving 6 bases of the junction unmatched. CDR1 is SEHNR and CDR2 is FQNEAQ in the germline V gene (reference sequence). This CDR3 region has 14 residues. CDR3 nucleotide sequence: TGTGCCAGCAGACCGACAGGGGGCCGGTATGGCTACACCTTC. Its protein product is CASRPTGGRYGYTF.

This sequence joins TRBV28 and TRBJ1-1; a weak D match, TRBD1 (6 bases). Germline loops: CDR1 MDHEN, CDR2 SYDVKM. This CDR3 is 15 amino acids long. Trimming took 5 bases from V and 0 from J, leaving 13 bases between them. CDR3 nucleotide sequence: TGTGCCAGCAGTCGACAGGATCTCATGAACACTGAAGCTTTCTTT. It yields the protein CASSRQDLMNTEAFF.

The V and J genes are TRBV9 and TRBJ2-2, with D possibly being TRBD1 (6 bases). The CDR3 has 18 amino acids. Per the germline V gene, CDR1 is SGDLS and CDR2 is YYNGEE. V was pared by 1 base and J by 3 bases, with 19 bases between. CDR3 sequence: CASSVPVTTGSDTGELFF. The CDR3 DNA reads TGTGCCAGCAGCGTACCGGTAACTACAGGGTCGGACACCGGGGAGCTGTTTTTT. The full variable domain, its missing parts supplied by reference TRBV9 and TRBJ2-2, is DSGVTQTPKHLITATGQRVTLRCSPRSGDLSVYWYQQSLDQGLQFLIQYYNGEERAKGNILERFSAQQFPDLHSELNLSSLELGDSALYFCASSVPVTTGSDTGELFFGEGSRLTVL.

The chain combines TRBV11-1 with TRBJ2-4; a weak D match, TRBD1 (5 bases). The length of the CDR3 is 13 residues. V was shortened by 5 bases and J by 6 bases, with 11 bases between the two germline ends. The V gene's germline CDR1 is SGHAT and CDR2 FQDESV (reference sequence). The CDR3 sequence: CASSQGWGNIQYF. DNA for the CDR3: TGTGCCAGCAGCCAGGGTTGGGGAAACATTCAGTACTTC.

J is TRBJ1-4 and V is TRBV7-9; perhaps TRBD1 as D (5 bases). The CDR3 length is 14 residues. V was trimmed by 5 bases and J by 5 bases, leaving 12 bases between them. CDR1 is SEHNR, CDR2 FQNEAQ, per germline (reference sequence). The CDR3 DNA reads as TGTGCCAGCAGCCCCCGACAGAAAAATGAAAAACTGTTTTTT. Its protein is CASSPRQKNEKLFF.

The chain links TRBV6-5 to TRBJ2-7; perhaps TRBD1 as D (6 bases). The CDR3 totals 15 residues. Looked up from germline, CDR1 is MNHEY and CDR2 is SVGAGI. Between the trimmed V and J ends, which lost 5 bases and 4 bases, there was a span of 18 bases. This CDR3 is CASSLAFRTAYEQYF. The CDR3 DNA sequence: TGTGCCAGCAGTCTAGCCTTTCGGACAGCTTACGAGCAGTACTTC.

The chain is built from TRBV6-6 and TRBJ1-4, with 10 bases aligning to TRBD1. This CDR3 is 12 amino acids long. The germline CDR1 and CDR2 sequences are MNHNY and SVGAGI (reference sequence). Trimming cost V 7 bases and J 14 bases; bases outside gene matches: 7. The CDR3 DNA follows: TGTGCCAGCAAGGGACAGGGGTGGTTTCTGTTTTTT. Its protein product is CASKGQGWFLFF.

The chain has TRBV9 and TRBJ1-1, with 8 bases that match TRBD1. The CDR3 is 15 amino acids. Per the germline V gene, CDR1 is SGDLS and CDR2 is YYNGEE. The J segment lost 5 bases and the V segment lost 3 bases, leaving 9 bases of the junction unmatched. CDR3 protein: CASSASGGSETEAFF. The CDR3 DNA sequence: TGTGCCAGCAGCGCCTCAGGGGGCTCGGAGACTGAAGCTTTCTTT.

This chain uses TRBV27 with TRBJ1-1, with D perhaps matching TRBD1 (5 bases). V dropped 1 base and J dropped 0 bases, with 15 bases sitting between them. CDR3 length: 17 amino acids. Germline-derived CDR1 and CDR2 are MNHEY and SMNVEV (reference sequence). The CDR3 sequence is CASSLFSSDIMNTEAFF. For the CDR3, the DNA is TGTGCCAGCAGTTTATTCTCTTCGGACATTATGAACACTGAAGCTTTCTTT.

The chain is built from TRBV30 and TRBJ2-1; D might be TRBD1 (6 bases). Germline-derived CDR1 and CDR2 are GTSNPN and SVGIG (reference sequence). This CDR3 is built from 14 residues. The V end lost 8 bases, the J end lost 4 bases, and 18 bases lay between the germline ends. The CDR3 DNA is TGTGCCCTGCATCGCCGGGACACATACAATGAGCAGTTCTTC. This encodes CALHRRDTYNEQFF. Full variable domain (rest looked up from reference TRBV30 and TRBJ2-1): SQTIHQWPATLVQPVGSPLSLECTVEGTSNPNLYWYRQAAGRGLQLLFYSVGIGQISSEVPQNLSASRPQDRQFILSSKKLLLSDSGFYLCALHRRDTYNEQFFGPGTRLTVL.

The DNA of the CDR3 is TGTGCCAGCAGACGTGGGACAGGGGGCGTCTCTGGAAACACCATATATTTT. Protein: CASRRGTGGVSGNTIYF. V usage is TRBV28 and J usage is TRBJ1-3; TRBD1 agrees at 12 bases. Per germline, CDR1 MDHEN and CDR2 SYDVKM. The CDR3 is made up of 17 amino acids. J was trimmed by 0 bases and V by 6 bases; bases with no gene match: 6.

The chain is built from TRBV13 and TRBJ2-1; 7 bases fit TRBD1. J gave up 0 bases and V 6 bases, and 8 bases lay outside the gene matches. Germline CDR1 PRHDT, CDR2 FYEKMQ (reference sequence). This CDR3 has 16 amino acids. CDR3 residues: CASRIQGIISYNEQFF. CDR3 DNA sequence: TGTGCCAGCAGGATACAGGGGATCATCTCCTACAATGAGCAGTTCTTC. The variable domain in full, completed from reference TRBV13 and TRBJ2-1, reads AAGVIQSPRHLIKEKRETATLKCYPIPRHDTVYWYQQGPGQDPQFLISFYEKMQSDKGSIPDRFSAQQFSDYHSELNMSSLELGDSALYFCASRIQGIISYNEQFFGPGTRLTVL.

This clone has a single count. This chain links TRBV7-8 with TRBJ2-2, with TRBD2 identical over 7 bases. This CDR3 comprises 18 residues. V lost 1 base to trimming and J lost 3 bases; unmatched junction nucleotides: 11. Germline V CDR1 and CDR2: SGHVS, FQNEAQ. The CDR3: CASSLVGGRGGHTGELFF. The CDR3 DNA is TGTGCCAGCAGCTTAGTTGGAGGGCGGGGAGGGCACACCGGGGAGCTGTTTTTT.

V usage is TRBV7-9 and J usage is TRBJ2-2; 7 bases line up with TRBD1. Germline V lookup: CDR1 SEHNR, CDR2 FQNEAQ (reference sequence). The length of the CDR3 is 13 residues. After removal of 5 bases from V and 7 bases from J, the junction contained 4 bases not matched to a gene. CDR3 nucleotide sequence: TGTGCCAGCAGCCGAGACAGGGTCGGGGAGCTGTTTTTT. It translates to CASSRDRVGELFF.

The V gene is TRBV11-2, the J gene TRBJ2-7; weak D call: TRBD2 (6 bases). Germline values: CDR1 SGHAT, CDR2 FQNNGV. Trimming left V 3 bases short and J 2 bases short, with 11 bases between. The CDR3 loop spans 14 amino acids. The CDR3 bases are TGTGCCAGCAGCTTCCGGACGGGAGCCTACGAGCAGTACTTC. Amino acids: CASSFRTGAYEQYF. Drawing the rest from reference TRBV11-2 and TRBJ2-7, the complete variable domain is EAGVAQSPRYKIIEKRQSVAFWCNPISGHATLYWYQQILGQGPKLLIQFQNNGVVDDSQLPKDRFSAERLKGVDSTLKIQPAKLEDSAVYLCASSFRTGAYEQYFGPGTRLTVT.

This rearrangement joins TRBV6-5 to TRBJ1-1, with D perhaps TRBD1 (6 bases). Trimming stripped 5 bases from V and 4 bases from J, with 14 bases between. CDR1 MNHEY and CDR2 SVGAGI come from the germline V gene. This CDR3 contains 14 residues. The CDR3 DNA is TGTGCCAGCAGTCCCCCTGCAGGGGTCACTGAAGCTTTCTTT. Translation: CASSPPAGVTEAFF.

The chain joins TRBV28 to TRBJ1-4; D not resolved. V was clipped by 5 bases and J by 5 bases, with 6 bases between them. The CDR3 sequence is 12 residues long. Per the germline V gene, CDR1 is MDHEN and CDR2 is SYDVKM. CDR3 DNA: TGTGCCAGCAGTGGAGGGAATGAAAAACTGTTTTTT. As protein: CASSGGNEKLFF.

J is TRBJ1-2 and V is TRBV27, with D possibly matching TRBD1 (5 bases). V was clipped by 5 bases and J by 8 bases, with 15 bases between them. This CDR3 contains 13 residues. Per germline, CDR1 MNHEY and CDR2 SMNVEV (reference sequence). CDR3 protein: CASSLREPRGYTF. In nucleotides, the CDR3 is TGTGCCAGCAGTCTCAGGGAACCTCGAGGCTACACCTTC.

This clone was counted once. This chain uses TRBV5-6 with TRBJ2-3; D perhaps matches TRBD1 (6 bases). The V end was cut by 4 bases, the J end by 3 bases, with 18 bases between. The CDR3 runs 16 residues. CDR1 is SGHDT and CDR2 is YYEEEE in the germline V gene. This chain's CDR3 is CASSPTLPGETDTQYF. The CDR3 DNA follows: TGTGCCAGCAGCCCGACACTCCCAGGGGAAACAGATACGCAGTATTTT.

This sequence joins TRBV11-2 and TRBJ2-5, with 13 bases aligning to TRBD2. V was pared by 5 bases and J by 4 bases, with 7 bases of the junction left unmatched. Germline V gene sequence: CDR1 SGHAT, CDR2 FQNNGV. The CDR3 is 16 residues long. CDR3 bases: TGTGCCAGCAGCCGACTAGCGGGAGGACTAGTAGAGACCCAGTACTTC. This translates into CASSRLAGGLVETQYF.

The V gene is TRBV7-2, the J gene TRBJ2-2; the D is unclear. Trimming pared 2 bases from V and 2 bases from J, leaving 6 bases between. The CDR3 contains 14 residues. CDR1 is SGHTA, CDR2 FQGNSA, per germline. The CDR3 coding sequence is TGTGCCAGCAGCTTATTACTTAACACCGGGGAGCTGTTTTTT. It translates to CASSLLLNTGELFF.

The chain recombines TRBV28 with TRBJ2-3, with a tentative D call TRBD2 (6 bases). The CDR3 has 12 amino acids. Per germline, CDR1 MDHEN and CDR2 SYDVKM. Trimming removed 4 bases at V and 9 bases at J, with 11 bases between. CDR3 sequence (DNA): TGTGCCAGCAGTTATCCGAGCGGGACGCAGTATTTT. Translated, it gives CASSYPSGTQYF.